A single T cell receptor beta chain is shown here with its context. This sample was taken from a study of blood T cell repertoires in COVID-19. Study background: Samples taken during acute and convalescent COVID-19 were collected in the United States, Italy and Spain. The analysed material was cDNA or gDNA that came from T cells, B-cell-depleted T cells, or PBMCs.

This CDR3 is 15 amino acids long. Germline V lookup: CDR1 SEHNR, CDR2 FQNEAQ (reference sequence). Trimming at V came to 5 bases and at J to 6 bases, leaving 11 bases not matched to a gene. In the original workflow: For nucleated cells, counts were estimated from reference gene primer amplification. Profiling relied on immunoSEQ multiplex PCR, and the TCRdb table lists in-frame clones only, not all of them. Clone size and the V and J calls come from that table; the DNA yielded D and trimming. This sample has under 250,000 clones, with around 90% found just once. The sequence was collected from a man older than 75 with acute or convalescent COVID-19. This chain uses TRBV7-9 with TRBJ2-3; 7 bases align to TRBD2. The sequencing sample was made of peripheral blood. In nucleotides, the CDR3 is TGTGCCAGCAGCCGAGAGGGAGGGTGGGTCGATACGCAGTATTTT. It codes for CASSREGGWVDTQYF.